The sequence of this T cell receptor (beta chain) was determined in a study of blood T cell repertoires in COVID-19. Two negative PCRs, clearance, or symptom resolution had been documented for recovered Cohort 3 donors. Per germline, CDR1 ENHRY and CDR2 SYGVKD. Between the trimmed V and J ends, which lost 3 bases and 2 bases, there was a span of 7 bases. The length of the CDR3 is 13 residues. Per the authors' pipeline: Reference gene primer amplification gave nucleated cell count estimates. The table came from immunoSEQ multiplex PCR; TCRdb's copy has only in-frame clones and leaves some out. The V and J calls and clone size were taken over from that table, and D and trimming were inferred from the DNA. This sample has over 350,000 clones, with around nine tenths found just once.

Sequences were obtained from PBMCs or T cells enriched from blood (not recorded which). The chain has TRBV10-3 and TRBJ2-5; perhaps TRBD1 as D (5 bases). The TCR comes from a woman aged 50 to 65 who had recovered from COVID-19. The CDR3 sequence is CAISDRQQETQYF. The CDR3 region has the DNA TGTGCCATCAGTGACAGACAGCAAGAGACCCAGTACTTC.